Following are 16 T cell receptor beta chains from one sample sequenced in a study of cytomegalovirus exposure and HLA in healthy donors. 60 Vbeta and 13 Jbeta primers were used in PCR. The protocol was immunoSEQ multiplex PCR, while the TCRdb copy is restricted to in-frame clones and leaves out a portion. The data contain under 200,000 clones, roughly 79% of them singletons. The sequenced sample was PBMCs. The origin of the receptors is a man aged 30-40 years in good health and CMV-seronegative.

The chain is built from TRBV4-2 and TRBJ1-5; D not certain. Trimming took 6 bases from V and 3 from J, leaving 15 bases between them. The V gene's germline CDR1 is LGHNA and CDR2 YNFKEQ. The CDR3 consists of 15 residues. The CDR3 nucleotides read TGTGCCAGCAGACGGTCTGCGGGAATCAATCAGCCCCAGCATTTT. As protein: CASRRSAGINQPQHF.

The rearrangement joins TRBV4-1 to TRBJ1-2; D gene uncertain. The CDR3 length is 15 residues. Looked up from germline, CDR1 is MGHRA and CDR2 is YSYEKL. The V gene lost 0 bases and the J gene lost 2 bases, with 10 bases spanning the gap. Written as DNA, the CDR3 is TGCGCCAGCAGCCAAGAGTGGGCGGGAAACTATGGCTACACCTTC. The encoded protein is CASSQEWAGNYGYTF.

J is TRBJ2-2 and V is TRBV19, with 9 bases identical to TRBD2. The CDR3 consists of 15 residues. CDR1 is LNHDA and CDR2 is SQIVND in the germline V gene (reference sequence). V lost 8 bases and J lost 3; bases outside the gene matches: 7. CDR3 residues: CASGDSGRYTGELFF. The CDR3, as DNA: TGTGCCAGTGGGGACAGCGGGAGGTACACCGGGGAGCTGTTTTTT.

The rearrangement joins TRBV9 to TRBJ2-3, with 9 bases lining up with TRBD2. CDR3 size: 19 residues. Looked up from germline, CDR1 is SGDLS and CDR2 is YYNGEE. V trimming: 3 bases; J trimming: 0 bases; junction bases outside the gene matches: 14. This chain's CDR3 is CASSGGRTSVFPSTDTQYF. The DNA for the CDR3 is TGTGCCAGCAGCGGAGGGAGGACTAGCGTCTTCCCGAGCACAGATACGCAGTATTTT.

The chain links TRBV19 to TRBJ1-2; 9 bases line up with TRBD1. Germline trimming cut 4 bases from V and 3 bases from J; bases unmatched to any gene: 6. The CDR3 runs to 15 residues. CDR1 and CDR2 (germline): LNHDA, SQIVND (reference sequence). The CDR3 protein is CASSTTGGIHYGYTF. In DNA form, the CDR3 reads TGTGCCAGTAGTACCACAGGGGGCATTCACTATGGCTACACCTTC. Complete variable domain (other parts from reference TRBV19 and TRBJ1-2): DGGITQSPKYLFRKEGQNVTLSCEQNLNHDAMYWYRQDPGQGLRLIYYSQIVNDFQKGDIAEGYSVSREKKESFPLTVTSAQKNPTAFYLCASSTTGGIHYGYTFGSGTRLTVV.

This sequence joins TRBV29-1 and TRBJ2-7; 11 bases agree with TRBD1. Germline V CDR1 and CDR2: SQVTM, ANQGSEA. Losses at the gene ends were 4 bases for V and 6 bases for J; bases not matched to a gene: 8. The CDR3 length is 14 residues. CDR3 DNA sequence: TGCAGCGTTGTCCGGGACAGGGGGACTTCCGAGCAGTACTTC. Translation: CSVVRDRGTSEQYF.

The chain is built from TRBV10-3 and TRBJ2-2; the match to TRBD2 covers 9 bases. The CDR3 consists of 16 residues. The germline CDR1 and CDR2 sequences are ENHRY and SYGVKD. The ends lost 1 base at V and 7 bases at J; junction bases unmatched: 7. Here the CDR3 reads CAISEFAGGPNGELFF. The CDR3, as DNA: TGTGCCATCAGTGAGTTTGCGGGAGGGCCGAACGGGGAGCTGTTTTTT.

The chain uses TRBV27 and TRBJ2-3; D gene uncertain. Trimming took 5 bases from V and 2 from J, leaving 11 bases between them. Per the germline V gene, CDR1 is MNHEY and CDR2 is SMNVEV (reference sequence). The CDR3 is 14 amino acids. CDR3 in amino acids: CASSNSRNTDTQYF. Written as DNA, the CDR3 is TGTGCCAGCAGTAATAGCCGGAACACAGATACGCAGTATTTT.

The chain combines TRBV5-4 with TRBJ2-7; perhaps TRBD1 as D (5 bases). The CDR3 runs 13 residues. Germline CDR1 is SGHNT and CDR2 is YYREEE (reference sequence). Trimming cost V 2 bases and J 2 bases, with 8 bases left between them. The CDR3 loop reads CASSLRQTYEQYF. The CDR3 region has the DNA TGTGCCAGCAGCTTACGACAGACCTACGAGCAGTACTTC.

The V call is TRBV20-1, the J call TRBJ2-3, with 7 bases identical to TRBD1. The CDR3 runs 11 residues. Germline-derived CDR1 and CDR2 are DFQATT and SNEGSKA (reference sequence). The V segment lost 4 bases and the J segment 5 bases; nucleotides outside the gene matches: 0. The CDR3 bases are TGCAGTGCTAACAGGGGAGATACGCAGTATTTT. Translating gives CSANRGDTQYF.

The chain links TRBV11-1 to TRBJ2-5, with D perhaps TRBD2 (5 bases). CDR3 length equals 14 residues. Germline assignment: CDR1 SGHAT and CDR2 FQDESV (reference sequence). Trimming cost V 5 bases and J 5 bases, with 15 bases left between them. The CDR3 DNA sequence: TGTGCCAGCAGCCCCCGGGATCACGAGGAGACCCAGTACTTC. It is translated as CASSPRDHEETQYF.

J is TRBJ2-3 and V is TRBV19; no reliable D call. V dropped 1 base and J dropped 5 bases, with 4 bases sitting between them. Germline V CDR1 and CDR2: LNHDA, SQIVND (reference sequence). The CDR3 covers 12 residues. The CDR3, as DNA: TGTGCCAGTAGTATAGGTAAAGATACGCAGTATTTT. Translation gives CASSIGKDTQYF.

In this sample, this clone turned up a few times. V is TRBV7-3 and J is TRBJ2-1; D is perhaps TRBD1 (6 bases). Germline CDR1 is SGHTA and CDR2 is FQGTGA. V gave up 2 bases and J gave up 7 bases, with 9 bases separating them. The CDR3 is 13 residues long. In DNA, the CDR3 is TGTGCCAGCAGCTTATCTACAGGGAATGAGCAGTTCTTC. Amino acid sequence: CASSLSTGNEQFF.

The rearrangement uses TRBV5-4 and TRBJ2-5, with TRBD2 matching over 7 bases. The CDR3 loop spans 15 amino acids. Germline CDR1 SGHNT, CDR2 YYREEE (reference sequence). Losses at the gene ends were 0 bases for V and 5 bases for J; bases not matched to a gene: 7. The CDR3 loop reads CASSLGPGLFETQYF. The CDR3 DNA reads TGTGCCAGCAGCTTGGGTCCGGGACTATTCGAGACCCAGTACTTC.

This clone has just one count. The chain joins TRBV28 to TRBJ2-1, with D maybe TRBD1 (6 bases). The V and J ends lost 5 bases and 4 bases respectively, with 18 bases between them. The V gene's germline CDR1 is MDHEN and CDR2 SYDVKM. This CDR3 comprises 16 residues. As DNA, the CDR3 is TGTGCCAGCAGTCCAGGGGACGGATCAACGTACAATGAGCAGTTCTTC. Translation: CASSPGDGSTYNEQFF.

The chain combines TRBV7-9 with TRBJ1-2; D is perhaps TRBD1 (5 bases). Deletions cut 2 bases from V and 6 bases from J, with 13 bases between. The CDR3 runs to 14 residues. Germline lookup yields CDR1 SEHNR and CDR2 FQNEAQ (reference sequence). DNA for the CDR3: TGTGCCAGCAGCTTAAAGGTATTGACAGATGGCTACACCTTC. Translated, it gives CASSLKVLTDGYTF.